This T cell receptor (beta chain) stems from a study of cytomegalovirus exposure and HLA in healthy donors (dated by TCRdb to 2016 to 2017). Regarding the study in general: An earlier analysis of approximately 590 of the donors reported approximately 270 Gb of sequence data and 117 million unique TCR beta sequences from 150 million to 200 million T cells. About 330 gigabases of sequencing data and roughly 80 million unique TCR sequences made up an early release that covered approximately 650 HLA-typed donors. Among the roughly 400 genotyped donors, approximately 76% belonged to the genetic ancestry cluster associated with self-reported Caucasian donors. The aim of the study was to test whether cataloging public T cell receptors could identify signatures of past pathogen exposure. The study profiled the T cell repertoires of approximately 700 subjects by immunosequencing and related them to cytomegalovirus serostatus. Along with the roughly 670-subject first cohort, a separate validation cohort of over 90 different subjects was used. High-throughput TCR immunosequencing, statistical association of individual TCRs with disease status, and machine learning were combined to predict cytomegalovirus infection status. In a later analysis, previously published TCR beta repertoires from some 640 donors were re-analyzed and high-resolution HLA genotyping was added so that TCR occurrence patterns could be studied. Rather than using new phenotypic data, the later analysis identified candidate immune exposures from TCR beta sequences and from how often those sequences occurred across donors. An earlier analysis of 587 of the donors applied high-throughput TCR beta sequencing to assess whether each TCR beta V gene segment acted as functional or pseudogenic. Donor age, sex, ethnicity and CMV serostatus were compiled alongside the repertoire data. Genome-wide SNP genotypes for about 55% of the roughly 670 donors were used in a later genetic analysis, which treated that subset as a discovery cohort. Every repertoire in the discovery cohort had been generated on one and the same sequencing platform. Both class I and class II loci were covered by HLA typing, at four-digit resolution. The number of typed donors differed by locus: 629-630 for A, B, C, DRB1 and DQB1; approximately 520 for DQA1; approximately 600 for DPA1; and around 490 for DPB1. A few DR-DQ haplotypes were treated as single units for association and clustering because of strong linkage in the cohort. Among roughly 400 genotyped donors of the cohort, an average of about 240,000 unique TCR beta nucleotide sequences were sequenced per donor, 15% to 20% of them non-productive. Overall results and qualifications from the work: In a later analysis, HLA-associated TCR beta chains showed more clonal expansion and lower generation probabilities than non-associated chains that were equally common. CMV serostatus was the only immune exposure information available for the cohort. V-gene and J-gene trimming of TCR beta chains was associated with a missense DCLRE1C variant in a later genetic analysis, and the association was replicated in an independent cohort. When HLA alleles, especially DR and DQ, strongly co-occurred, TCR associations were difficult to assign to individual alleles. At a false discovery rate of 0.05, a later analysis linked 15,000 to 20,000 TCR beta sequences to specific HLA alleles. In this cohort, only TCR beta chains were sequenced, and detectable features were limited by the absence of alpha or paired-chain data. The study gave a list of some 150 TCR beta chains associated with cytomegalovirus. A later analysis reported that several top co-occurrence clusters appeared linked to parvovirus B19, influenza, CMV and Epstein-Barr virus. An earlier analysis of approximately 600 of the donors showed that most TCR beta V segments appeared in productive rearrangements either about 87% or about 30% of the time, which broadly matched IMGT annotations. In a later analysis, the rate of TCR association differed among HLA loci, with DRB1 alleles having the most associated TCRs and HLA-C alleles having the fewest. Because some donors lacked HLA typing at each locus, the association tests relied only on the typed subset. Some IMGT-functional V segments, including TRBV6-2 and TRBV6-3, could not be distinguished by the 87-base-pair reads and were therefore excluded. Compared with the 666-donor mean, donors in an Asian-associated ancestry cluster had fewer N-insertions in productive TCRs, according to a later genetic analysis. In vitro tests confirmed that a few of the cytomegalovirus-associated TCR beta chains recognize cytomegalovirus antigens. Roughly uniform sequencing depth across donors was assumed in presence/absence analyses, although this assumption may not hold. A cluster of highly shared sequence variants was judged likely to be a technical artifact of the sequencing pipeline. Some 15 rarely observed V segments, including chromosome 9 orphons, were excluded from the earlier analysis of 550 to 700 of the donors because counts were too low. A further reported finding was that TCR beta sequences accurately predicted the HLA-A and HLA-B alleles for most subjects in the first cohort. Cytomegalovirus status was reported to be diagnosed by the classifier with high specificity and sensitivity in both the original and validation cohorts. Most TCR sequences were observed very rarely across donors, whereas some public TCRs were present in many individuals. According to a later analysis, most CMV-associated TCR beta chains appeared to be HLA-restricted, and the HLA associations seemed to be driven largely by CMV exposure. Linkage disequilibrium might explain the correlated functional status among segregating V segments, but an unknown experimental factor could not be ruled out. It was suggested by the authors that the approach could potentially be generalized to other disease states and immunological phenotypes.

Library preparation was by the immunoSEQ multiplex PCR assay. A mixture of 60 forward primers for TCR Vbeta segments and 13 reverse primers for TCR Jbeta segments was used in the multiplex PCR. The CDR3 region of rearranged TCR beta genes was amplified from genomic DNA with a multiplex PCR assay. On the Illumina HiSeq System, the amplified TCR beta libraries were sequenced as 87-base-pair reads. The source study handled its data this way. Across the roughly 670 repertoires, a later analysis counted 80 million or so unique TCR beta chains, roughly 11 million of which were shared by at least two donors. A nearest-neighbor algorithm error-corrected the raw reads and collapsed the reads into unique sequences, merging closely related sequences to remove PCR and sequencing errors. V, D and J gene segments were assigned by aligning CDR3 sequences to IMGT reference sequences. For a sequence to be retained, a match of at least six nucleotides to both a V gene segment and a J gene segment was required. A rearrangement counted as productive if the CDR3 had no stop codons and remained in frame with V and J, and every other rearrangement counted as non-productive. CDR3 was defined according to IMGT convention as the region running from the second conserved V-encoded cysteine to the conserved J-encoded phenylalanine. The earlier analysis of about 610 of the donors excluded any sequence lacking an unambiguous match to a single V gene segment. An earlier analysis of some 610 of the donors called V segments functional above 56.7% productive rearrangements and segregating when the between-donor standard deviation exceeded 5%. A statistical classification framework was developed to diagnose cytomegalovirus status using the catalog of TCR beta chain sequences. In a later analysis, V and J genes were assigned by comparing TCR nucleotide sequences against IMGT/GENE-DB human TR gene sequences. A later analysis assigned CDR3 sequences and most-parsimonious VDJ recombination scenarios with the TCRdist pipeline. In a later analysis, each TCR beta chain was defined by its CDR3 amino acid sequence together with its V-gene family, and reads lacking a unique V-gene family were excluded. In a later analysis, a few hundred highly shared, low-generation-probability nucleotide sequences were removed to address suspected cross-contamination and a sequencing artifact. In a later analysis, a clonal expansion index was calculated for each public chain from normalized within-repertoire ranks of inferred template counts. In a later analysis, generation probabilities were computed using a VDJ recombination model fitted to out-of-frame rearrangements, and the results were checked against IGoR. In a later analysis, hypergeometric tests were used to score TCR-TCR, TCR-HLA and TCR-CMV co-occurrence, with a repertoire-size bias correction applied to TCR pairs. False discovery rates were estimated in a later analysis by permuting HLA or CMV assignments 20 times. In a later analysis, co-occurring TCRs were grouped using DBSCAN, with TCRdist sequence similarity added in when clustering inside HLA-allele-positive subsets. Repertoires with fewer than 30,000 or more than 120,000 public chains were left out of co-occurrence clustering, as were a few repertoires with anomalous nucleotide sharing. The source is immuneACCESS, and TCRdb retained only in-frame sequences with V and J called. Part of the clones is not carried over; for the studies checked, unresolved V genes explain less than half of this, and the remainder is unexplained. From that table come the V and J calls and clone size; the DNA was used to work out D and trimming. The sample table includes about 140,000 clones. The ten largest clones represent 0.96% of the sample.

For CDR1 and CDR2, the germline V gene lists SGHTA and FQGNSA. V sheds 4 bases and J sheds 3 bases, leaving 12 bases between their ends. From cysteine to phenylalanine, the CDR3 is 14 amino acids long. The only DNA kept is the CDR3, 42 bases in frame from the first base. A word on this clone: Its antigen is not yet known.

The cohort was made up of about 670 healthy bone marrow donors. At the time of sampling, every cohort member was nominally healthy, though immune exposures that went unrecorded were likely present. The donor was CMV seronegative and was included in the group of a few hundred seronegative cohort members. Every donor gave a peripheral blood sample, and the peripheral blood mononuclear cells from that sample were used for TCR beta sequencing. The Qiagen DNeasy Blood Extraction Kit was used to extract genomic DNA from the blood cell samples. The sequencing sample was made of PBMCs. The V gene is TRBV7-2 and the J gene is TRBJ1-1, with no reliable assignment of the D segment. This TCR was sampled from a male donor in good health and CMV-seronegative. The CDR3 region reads CASSSRGFYTEAFF. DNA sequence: TGTGCCAGCAGCTCCCGCGGGTTTTACACTGAAGCTTTCTTT.